The 28 T cell receptor beta chains below come from one sample, sequenced in a study of CD8+ T cells in alopecia areata. Extracted from the samples, RNA was reverse transcribed into cDNA to serve as the sequencing template. Measured with immunoSEQ multiplex PCR; TCRdb has only the in-frame clones, and not every one. There are around 110,000 clones in the sample, none observed a single time. The sample was lesional skin. These receptors originate from a C3H/HeJ mouse with alopecia areata. MHC haplotype: H2-k.

On this clone itself: All gene names here are mouse names. The sequenced part of the CDR3 DNA is TGTGCCAGCACCCTCACACATTTTTCCAACGAA. This codes for CASTLTHFSNE. The CDR3 in full is CASTLTHFSNERLFF. The rearrangement links TRBV19 to TRBJ1-4; D is uncertain. Sequencing ends 4 residues short of the CDR3 end; the germline J gene provides the rest. The length of the CDR3 is 15 residues. Germline CDR1 and CDR2: FNHDT and SITEND (reference sequence). V was shortened by 6 bases and J by 0 bases, with 12 bases between the two germline ends.

This clone was detected a few times. Gene names are mouse gene names. The read ends 4 residues shy of where the CDR3 ends; the end is completed using the germline J gene. This chain joins TRBV13-3 and TRBJ2-4; tentatively, D is TRBD2 (7 bases). The CDR3 sequence is 16 residues long. CDR1 is NNHDY and CDR2 is SYVADS in the germline V gene. Deletions cut 1 base from V and 1 base from J, with 13 bases between. Incomplete CDR3 DNA: TGTGCCAGCAGTGATTGGGGGGCGCCAGGTCAAAAC. Translation: CASSDWGAPGQN. The CDR3 in full is CASSDWGAPGQNTLYF.

This clone appeared a few times. Gene names are the mouse ones. The sequenced fragment ends 4 residues before the CDR3 boundary, so the rest is inferred from the germline J gene. The chain is built from TRBV13-3 and TRBJ2-7, with 7 bases lining up with TRBD2. Per the germline V gene, CDR1 is NNHDY and CDR2 is SYVADS. This CDR3 region has 13 residues. The CDR3 DNA, read in part, is TGTGCCAGCAGTGGCGGACTGGCATAT. As protein: CASSGGLAY. The full CDR3 protein is CASSGGLAYEQYF.

Concerning this clone itself: The protein recorded in TCRdb does not match the translated DNA at residue 13; the protein presented here comes from translating the DNA. The genes and germline here are from mouse. The CDR3 goes on 3 residues after the read ends, and that part is filled in from the germline J gene. The chain uses TRBV19 and TRBJ1-6, with D possibly matching TRBD1 (6 bases). TRBJ1-6 is an ORF for which the function is uncertain. Germline V gene lookup returns CDR1 FNHDT and CDR2 SITEND (reference sequence). The CDR3 sequence is 16 residues long. The V gene lost 4 bases and the J gene lost 4 bases, with 15 bases spanning the gap. The DNA read from the CDR3 is TGTGCCAGCAGTGCCCTCCGGGACAAATATAATTCGCCC. It yields the protein CASSALRDKYNSP. The CDR3 as a whole reads CASSALRDKYNSPLYF.

Only a few counts were recorded for this clone. Mouse gene names and germline throughout. With the read ending 4 residues before the CDR3 end, the germline J gene is used to fill in that end. The chain links TRBV19 to TRBJ1-1; tentative D call: TRBD1 (6 bases). Germline V gene sequence: CDR1 FNHDT, CDR2 SITEND (reference sequence). This CDR3 has 14 amino acids. The CDR3 reads CASSIKLGGQEVFF. Incomplete CDR3 DNA: TGTGCCAGCAGTATAAAGCTGGGGGGGCAA.

About this clone itself: Gene names are the mouse ones. The read gets to within 4 residues of the CDR3 end, and the germline J gene fills in the rest. V gene TRBV13-3 combines with J gene TRBJ2-2, with 8 bases matching TRBD2. The CDR3 has 16 amino acids. Germline CDR1 is NNHDY and CDR2 is SYVADS. The J segment lost 0 bases and the V segment lost 3 bases, leaving 4 bases of the junction unmatched. This CDR3 is CASSGLGNTNTGQLYF. CDR3 bases read: TGTGCCAGCAGTGGACTGGGGAACACAAACACCGGG.

In the case of this clone: Each gene name is a mouse one. Read sequence stops 4 residues before the CDR3 end, and the germline J gene provides the missing end. This chain joins TRBV19 and TRBJ2-5, with D maybe TRBD2 (6 bases). The CDR3 has 14 amino acids. CDR1 and CDR2 (germline): FNHDT, SITEND (reference sequence). CDR3 DNA, as far as it was read: TGTGCCAGCAGTATAATACTGGGAGTAGAC. This translates into CASSIILGVD. From start to end, the CDR3 is CASSIILGVDTQYF.

About this clone itself: Gene and germline names: mouse. CDR3 sequence reads: CASSGTGKWAETLYF. The part of the CDR3 DNA that was read is TGTGCCAGCAGTGGGACAGGGAAATGGGCAGAA. The J gene is TRBJ2-3, the V gene TRBV13-1; TRBD1 agrees at 8 bases. The CDR3 end lies 4 residues beyond the end of the read and is filled in from the germline J gene. Trimming at V came to 3 bases and at J to 3 bases, leaving 6 bases not matched to a gene. The CDR3 consists of 15 residues. Per germline, CDR1 NSHNY and CDR2 SYGAGN.

This clone was counted only a few times. Mouse gene names apply. The CDR3 goes on 4 residues after the read ends, and that part is filled in from the germline J gene. The V call is TRBV19, the J call TRBJ1-1; TRBD1 aligns across 7 bases. There are 14 residues in the CDR3. Germline lookup yields CDR1 FNHDT and CDR2 SITEND (reference sequence). The CDR3 protein is CASSIVTGETEVFF. Incomplete CDR3 DNA: TGTGCCAGCAGTATTGTCACAGGGGAAACA.

At least ten counts were recorded for this clone. The genes and germline here are from mouse. Read data end 4 residues before the CDR3 end; the end is taken from the germline J gene. This rearrangement joins TRBV1 to TRBJ1-4; D is possibly TRBD1 (6 bases). Per the germline V gene, CDR1 is NSQYPW and CDR2 is LRSPGD (reference sequence). Trimming pared 0 bases from V and 6 bases from J, leaving 11 bases between. This CDR3 comprises 15 residues. The covered CDR3 bases are TGCACCTGCAGTGCAGATTGGGGGGCCGACGAA. It yields the protein CTCSADWGADE. The entire CDR3 sequence reads CTCSADWGADERLFF.

This clone appeared a few times. Genes and germline come from the mouse. Coverage ceases 4 residues before the CDR3 finishes, and the germline J gene fills in the end. This rearrangement joins TRBV31 to TRBJ2-5; possible D gene TRBD2, 6 bases. The germline V and J ends were trimmed by 3 bases and 3 bases, with 7 bases remaining between them. The CDR3 runs to 12 residues. Germline V lookup: CDR1 GKSSPN, CDR2 SITVG. The CDR3 reads CAWRGGQDTQYF. CDR3 DNA (partial): TGTGCCTGGAGGGGGGGTCAAGAC.

Note on this clone: The gene symbols are mouse symbols. The sequence runs out 4 residues before the end of the CDR3; the remainder is reconstructed from the germline J gene. The chain has TRBV13-2 and TRBJ2-3; TRBD2 agrees at 7 bases. After removal of 2 bases from V and 1 base from J, the junction contained 7 bases not matched to a gene. The germline V gene has CDR1 NNHNN and CDR2 SYGAGS (reference sequence). The CDR3 is made up of 16 amino acids. The CDR3: CASGEGWGEGAETLYF. The DNA read from the CDR3 is TGTGCCAGCGGTGAAGGATGGGGGGAGGGTGCAGAA.

This clone turned up a few times. The TCRdb protein fails to match the DNA translation at residue 11; the protein reported here was translated from the DNA. Gene names follow the mouse nomenclature. The read terminates 3 residues before the CDR3 end, so the remaining end is supplied by the germline J gene. The gene calls are TRBV13-2 and TRBJ1-3; tentatively, D is TRBD1 (5 bases). The germline V gene encodes CDR1 NNHNN and CDR2 SYGAGS (reference sequence). This CDR3 region has 14 residues. With 5 bases removed from V and 4 bases from J, the gap between germline ends came to 13 bases. CDR3 protein: CASGGGVLGNTLYF. The CDR3 DNA, read in part, is TGTGCCAGCGGGGGAGGGGTTTTGGGAAATACG.

In regard to this clone: Gene labels here are mouse ones. The read finishes 4 residues shy of the CDR3 end, and the germline J gene is used to complete it. V usage is TRBV19 and J usage is TRBJ2-1; 9 nucleotides align to TRBD2. Germline V lookup: CDR1 FNHDT, CDR2 SITEND (reference sequence). CDR3 length equals 15 residues. The CDR3 here is CASSIDWGARAEQFF. The DNA read from the CDR3 is TGTGCCAGCAGTATAGACTGGGGGGCTAGGGCT. Drawing the rest from reference TRBV19 and TRBJ2-1, the complete variable domain is GGIITQTPKFLIGQEGQKLTLKCQQNFNHDTMYWYRQDSGKGLRLIYYSITENDLQKGDLSEGYDASREKKSSFSLTVTSAQKNEMAVFLCASSIDWGARAEQFFGPGTRLTVL.

This clone was detected a few times. The listed genes are named as in mouse. This chain's CDR3 is CASGDEGQGRDTQYF. CDR3 DNA, as far as it was read: TGTGCCAGCGGTGATGAGGGACAGGGGAGAGAC. The chain has TRBV13-2 and TRBJ2-5, with 10 bases aligning to TRBD1. From the germline J gene comes the end of the CDR3, since the read stops 4 residues before it. The CDR3 length is 15 residues. Germline CDR1 and CDR2: NNHNN and SYGAGS (reference sequence).

Note on this clone: Mouse gene names and germline throughout. The sequenced fragment ends 4 residues before the CDR3 boundary, so the rest is inferred from the germline J gene. The chain joins TRBV31 to TRBJ2-3; D is perhaps TRBD2 (7 bases). Germline values: CDR1 GKSSPN, CDR2 SITVG. Deletions cut 0 bases from V and 4 bases from J, with 11 bases between. The CDR3 covers 14 residues. The CDR3 loop is CAWSLLGGPETLYF. CDR3 DNA (partial): TGTGCCTGGAGTCTATTGGGGGGCCCAGAA.

On this clone itself: Germline and genes here are mouse. The read comes to an end 4 residues before the CDR3 does, leaving the germline J gene to fill in the end. The gene calls are TRBV13-3 and TRBJ1-2; 10 bases map to TRBD1. The CDR3 runs to 14 residues. Looked up from germline, CDR1 is NNHDY and CDR2 is SYVADS. CDR3 loop: CASRSPGQGNDYTF. CDR3 bases read: TGTGCCAGCAGATCCCCGGGACAGGGGAAC.

A word on this clone: Gene labels here are mouse ones. The missing CDR3 end, 4 residues past where the read stops, is filled in from the germline J gene. This chain uses TRBV12-2 with TRBJ2-1; 8 bases match TRBD2. Germline CDR1 SGHLS, CDR2 HYDKME. After removal of 2 bases from V and 0 bases from J, the junction contained 5 bases not matched to a gene. The CDR3 is 16 residues long. Incomplete CDR3 DNA: TGTGCCAGCTCTCCCCCTGGGGGGATTAACTATGCT. Residues: CASSPPGGINYA. The whole CDR3 protein is CASSPPGGINYAEQFF.

The table lists this clone with a few counts. Genes here carry mouse names. The sequence runs out 4 residues before the end of the CDR3; the remainder is reconstructed from the germline J gene. The chain carries TRBV19 and TRBJ2-4, with 7 positions matching TRBD2. The CDR3 extends over 14 amino acids. From germline, CDR1 is FNHDT and CDR2 SITEND (reference sequence). V lost 4 bases, J lost 0 bases, and 2 bases stayed unmatched. The CDR3: CASSRLGSQNTLYF. The CDR3 bases that were read are TGTGCCAGCAGTCGACTGGGTAGTCAAAAC.

This clone was counted only a few times. Genes and germline come from the mouse. The missing CDR3 end, 4 residues past where the read stops, is filled in from the germline J gene. The chain joins TRBV19 to TRBJ2-5, with 12 bases aligning to TRBD2. V gave up 0 bases and J gave up 1 base; unmatched junction bases: 0. CDR1 FNHDT and CDR2 SITEND come from the germline V gene (reference sequence). The CDR3 spans 16 residues. Incomplete CDR3 DNA: TGTGCCAGCAGTATAGGGGACTGGGGGGACCAAGAC. Amino acid sequence: CASSIGDWGDQD. The full CDR3 protein reads CASSIGDWGDQDTQYF.

This clone showed up many times. Genes here carry mouse names. The read finishes 4 residues shy of the CDR3 end, and the germline J gene is used to complete it. The rearrangement joins TRBV13-3 to TRBJ2-1; D call uncertain. This CDR3 contains 11 residues. V lost 4 bases and J lost 5, with 4 bases in between. CDR1 and CDR2 (germline): NNHDY, SYVADS. Incomplete CDR3 DNA: TGTGCCAGCAGTCTGAATGCT. Encoded protein: CASSLNA. The full CDR3 is CASSLNAEQFF.

This clone was counted only a few times. Gene names follow the mouse nomenclature. The CDR3 end lies 4 residues beyond the end of the read and is filled in from the germline J gene. This sequence joins TRBV13-2 and TRBJ2-2; 10 bases match TRBD2. Germline V lookup: CDR1 NNHNN, CDR2 SYGAGS (reference sequence). This CDR3 spans 16 amino acids. V lost 1 base to trimming and J lost 3 bases; unmatched junction nucleotides: 3. CDR3 residues: CASGDLGGRDTGQLYF. The covered CDR3 bases are TGTGCCAGCGGTGATCTGGGGGGGCGAGACACCGGG.

This clone has a count of ten or more. Mouse gene names and germline throughout. The CDR3 end falls 4 residues outside the read, so it is completed with the germline J gene. The V gene is TRBV13-3, the J gene TRBJ2-5, with TRBD2 matching over 8 bases. Germline CDR1 reads NNHDY; CDR2 reads SYVADS. This CDR3 is 14 amino acids long. The DNA read from the CDR3 is TGTGCCAGCAGTGCTCCGGGACTGGAAGAC. It translates to CASSAPGLED. The CDR3 as a whole reads CASSAPGLEDTQYF.

Turning to this clone: All gene names here are mouse names. CDR3 DNA, as far as it was read: TGTGCCAGCAGCAAGGACTGGGGCCCTAGTGCAGAA. Its protein is CASSKDWGPSAE. The complete CDR3 reads CASSKDWGPSAETLYF. This chain connects TRBV13-3 to TRBJ2-3; 9 bases match TRBD2. The read halts 4 residues ahead of the CDR3 end, with the missing end drawn from the germline J gene. The CDR3 is 16 amino acids. From germline, CDR1 is NNHDY and CDR2 SYVADS. After removal of 5 bases from V and 0 bases from J, the junction contained 7 bases not matched to a gene.

This clone was seen more than once but under ten times. Genes and germline come from the mouse. The CDR3 extends 4 residues past the end of the read, so its final part is completed from the germline J gene. The J gene is TRBJ2-1, the V gene TRBV13-3; TRBD1 matches 7 bases. The CDR3 is 13 residues long. The V and J ends lost 9 bases and 1 base, in that order; junction bases with no gene match: 4. The germline V gene encodes CDR1 NNHDY and CDR2 SYVADS. The CDR3 here is CAISGQNYAEQFF. The CDR3 DNA, read in part, is TGTGCCATATCGGGACAGAACTATGCT.

A remark on this clone: Any gene name here is a mouse gene name. The read terminates 4 residues ahead of where the CDR3 ends, so the germline J gene completes it. This chain connects TRBV1 to TRBJ2-3; D is ambiguous. Germline V gives CDR1 NSQYPW, CDR2 LRSPGD (reference sequence). V lost 5 bases and J lost 0, with 15 bases in between. This CDR3 is built from 16 residues. CDR3 DNA, as far as it was read: TGCACCTGCAGTCCCTCGACAAAAACTAGTGCAGAA. Translation gives CTCSPSTKTSAE. The full-length CDR3 reads as CTCSPSTKTSAETLYF.

Worth noting for this clone: Each gene name is a mouse one. The read stops 4 residues short of the end of the CDR3; the missing end is completed from the germline J gene. The chain joins TRBV13-2 to TRBJ2-1; 9 bases fit TRBD2. CDR3 size: 12 residues. In germline, CDR1 is NNHNN, CDR2 SYGAGS (reference sequence). CDR3 DNA (partial): TGTGCCAGCGTGGGGGGGCTGGCT. This codes for CASVGGLA. The full CDR3 sequence reads CASVGGLAEQFF.

Comments on this clone: Gene names are the mouse ones. The sequenced CDR3 bases are TGTGCCTGGAGGGAAACAGGGAGTGCAGAA. It yields the protein CAWRETGSAE. In full, the CDR3 is CAWRETGSAETLYF. The chain has TRBV31 and TRBJ2-3; D may be TRBD1 (6 bases). The read halts 4 residues ahead of the CDR3 end, with the missing end drawn from the germline J gene. This CDR3 has 14 amino acids. Germline V lookup: CDR1 GKSSPN, CDR2 SITVG. Trimming removed 3 bases from V and 0 bases from J, with 10 bases in between.